This TCR beta chain derives from a study of metastatic and nonmetastatic thyroid tumors. About the study: The study looked at repertoires side by side in blood and in tumor or nodule tissue from malignant and benign thyroid patients. Study-level results: Versus benign nodules, malignant thyroid tumors reportedly had significantly higher TCR beta diversity, in blood and tumor.

As handled by the study authors: In papillary thyroid cancer, a distant-metastasis classifier was built using CDR3 differences across clinicopathological groups. With MiXCR, TCRdb reprocessed the PCR reads. The V and J calls shown here were made by TCRdb, not taken from the authors' results. The sample includes 30,000 to 40,000 clones, 18% of them seen just once. With regard to this clone: Antigen unknown. In the same sample, other DNA sequences code for this CDR3.

This CDR3 has 15 residues. Looked up from germline, CDR1 is SGHAT and CDR2 is FQDESV (reference sequence). V shed 5 bases and J shed 0 bases, with 11 bases lying between them. Thyroid surgery took place with no prior treatment in any patient. Sample: blood. The J gene is TRBJ2-1, the V gene TRBV11-1; D is possibly TRBD2 (6 bases). The receptor comes from a male donor with papillary thyroid cancer or a benign thyroid nodule (not recorded which). Some clones in this sample may be carry-over from other donors' samples. In DNA, the CDR3 is TGTGCCAGCAGCCCCCGGGGGAGCTCCTACAATGAGCAGTTCTTC. It encodes CASSPRGSSYNEQFF.